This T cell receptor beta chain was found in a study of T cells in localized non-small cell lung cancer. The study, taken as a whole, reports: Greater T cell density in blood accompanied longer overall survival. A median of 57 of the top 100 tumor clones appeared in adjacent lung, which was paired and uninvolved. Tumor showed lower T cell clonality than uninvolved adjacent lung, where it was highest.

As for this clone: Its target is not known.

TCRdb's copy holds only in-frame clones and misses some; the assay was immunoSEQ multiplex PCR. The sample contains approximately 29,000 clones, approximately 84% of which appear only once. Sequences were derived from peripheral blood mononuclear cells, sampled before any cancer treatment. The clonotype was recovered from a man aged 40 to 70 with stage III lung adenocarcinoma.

In nucleotides, the CDR3 is TGTGCCATCAGGTTACAGGAGAACACTGAAGCTTTCTTT. It yields the protein CAIRLQENTEAFF. The V gene is TRBV10-3, the J gene TRBJ1-1; weak D call: TRBD1 (5 bases). Looked up from germline, CDR1 is ENHRY and CDR2 is SYGVKD. The CDR3 covers 13 residues. V was pared by 6 bases and J by 1 base, with 9 bases between.